This TCR beta chain was found in a study of T cell clusters in autoimmune cytopenias. Multiplex touch-down PCR amplified TRB using TRB-A and TRB-B pools in one tube. TCRdb reprocessed the multiplex PCR reads, keeping one entry per CDR3 protein, no DNA. There are 5,000 to 7,000 distinct CDR3 sequences in the sample, with approximately 60% held by the top ten. Germline CDR1 reads LNHDA; CDR2 reads SQIVND (reference sequence). This CDR3 has 16 residues. TRB amplification used around 0.25 ug of peripheral blood genomic DNA. These data also formed part of another study, on T cell repertoires in aging, cancer and after chemotherapy.

The TCR sequence derives from a human donor in good health. The material sequenced was peripheral blood. The rearrangement joins TRBV19 to TRBJ2-7; with no DNA, the TCRdb D assignment of TRBD1 cannot be verified. CDR3 loop: CASSTKWTGGAYEQYF. Using reference TRBV19 and TRBJ2-7 for the parts outside the CDR3, the full variable domain is DGGITQSPKYLFRKEGQNVTLSCEQNLNHDAMYWYRQDPGQGLRLIYYSQIVNDFQKGDIAEGYSVSREKKESFPLTVTSAQKNPTAFYLCASSTKWTGGAYEQYFGPGTRLTVT.